The 23 T cell receptor beta chains reported below all come from one sample, sequenced in a study of cytomegalovirus exposure and HLA in healthy donors. PCR involved 60 Vbeta and 13 Jbeta primers. Generated by immunoSEQ multiplex PCR, the TCRdb table keeps only in-frame clones and is missing some. This sample has 100,000 to 150,000 clones, with roughly 81% found just once. Specimen: PBMCs. All receptors derive from a woman in her thirties in good health and CMV-seronegative.

This chain uses TRBV5-4 with TRBJ1-1, with a tentative D call TRBD1 (6 bases). The CDR3 covers 13 residues. V lost 5 bases, J lost 1 base, and 9 bases lay in between. The germline V gene has CDR1 SGHNT and CDR2 YYREEE (reference sequence). CDR3 in DNA: TGTGCCAGCAGACGACAGGAGAACACTGAAGCTTTCTTT. Translated, it gives CASRRQENTEAFF.

V gene TRBV15 combines with J gene TRBJ1-2; D is ambiguous. Trimming shortened V by 0 bases and J by 10 bases, and 15 bases separated the two germline ends. CDR3 size: 14 residues. The germline CDR1 and CDR2 sequences are LNHNV and YYDKDF (reference sequence). The CDR3 protein is CATSRDLSPLYYTF. The CDR3 DNA sequence: TGTGCCACCAGCAGAGATTTGAGCCCACTTTACTACACCTTC. Together with reference TRBV15 and TRBJ1-2, the CDR3 gives the full variable domain: DAMVIQNPRYQVTQFGKPVTLSCSQTLNHNVMYWYQQKSSQAPKLLFHYYDKDFNNEADTPDNFQSRRPNTSFCFLDIRSPGLGDTAMYLCATSRDLSPLYYTFGSGTRLTVV.

This clone occurred a few times. This chain connects TRBV29-1 to TRBJ2-7; 7 bases line up with TRBD2. CDR3 length: 14 residues. The germline V gene encodes CDR1 SQVTM and CDR2 ANQGSEA. V trimming: 7 bases; J trimming: 2 bases; junction bases outside the gene matches: 11. The CDR3 bases are TGCAGCGCCGCAGGGACTAATAGCGCCTACGAGCAGTACTTC. Encoded protein: CSAAGTNSAYEQYF.

The genes are TRBV4-1 and TRBJ1-1; 7 nucleotides align to TRBD1. The CDR3 covers 13 residues. Germline CDR1 reads MGHRA; CDR2 reads YSYEKL. Trimming took 0 bases from V and 11 from J; bases not matched to a gene: 6. CDR3 DNA: TGCGCCAGCAGCCAAGACAGGACAGGCGGCGCTTTCTTT. As protein: CASSQDRTGGAFF.

This clone was observed once. The chain employs TRBV5-1 and TRBJ2-7, with 7 bases matching TRBD2. V lost 0 bases, J lost 3 bases, and 6 bases stayed unmatched. CDR3 size: 15 residues. Germline assignment: CDR1 SGHRS and CDR2 YFSETQ. The CDR3 loop reads CASSLAGGSLYEQYF. Here the CDR3 DNA reads TGCGCCAGCAGCTTGGCGGGAGGCTCTCTCTACGAGCAGTACTTC.

Of note for this clone: Other DNA sequences in the sample encode the same CDR3. The chain carries TRBV4-1 and TRBJ2-7, with a tentative D call TRBD2 (6 bases). CDR1 is MGHRA, CDR2 YSYEKL, per germline. This CDR3 has 12 amino acids. Deletions cut 3 bases from V and 3 bases from J, with 6 bases between. CDR3 loop: CASSQGGYEQYF. Written as DNA, the CDR3 is TGCGCCAGCAGCCAGGGAGGCTACGAGCAGTACTTC.

The chain links TRBV6-1 to TRBJ1-1, with D unresolved. The CDR3 totals 14 residues. V dropped 7 bases and J dropped 0 bases, with 12 bases sitting between them. The germline gives CDR1 MNHNS, CDR2 SASEGT. The CDR3 loop is CASKTGNMNTEAFF. DNA of the CDR3: TGTGCCAGCAAGACCGGGAACATGAACACTGAAGCTTTCTTT.

This clone was detected once. A read error may account for a junction end that differs from germline. This rearrangement joins TRBV7-9 to TRBJ2-6; tentatively, D is TRBD1 (6 bases). Looked up from germline, CDR1 is SEHNR and CDR2 is FQNEAQ (reference sequence). The CDR3 extends over 15 amino acids. The CDR3 DNA reads as TGTGCCAGCAGCCGTGGACAGTCTGGGGCCAACGTTCTGACTTTC. It encodes CASSRGQSGANVLTF.

The chain couples TRBV5-4 to TRBJ2-1, with D perhaps TRBD1 (5 bases). The ends were cut back, 5 bases at V and 7 bases at J, with 16 bases in the middle. The CDR3 sequence is 14 residues long. Germline CDR1 is SGHNT and CDR2 is YYREEE (reference sequence). For the CDR3, the DNA is TGTGCCAGCAGTGACAGCAATTATTTTAATGAGCAGTTCTTC. Translation gives CASSDSNYFNEQFF. Complete variable domain (other parts from reference TRBV5-4 and TRBJ2-1): ETGVTQSPTHLIKTRGQQVTLRCSSQSGHNTVSWYQQALGQGPQFIFQYYREEENGRGNFPPRFSGLQFPNYSSELNVNALELDDSALYLCASSDSNYFNEQFFGPGTRLTVL.

The chain joins TRBV5-1 to TRBJ1-2; D is undetermined. Per the germline V gene, CDR1 is SGHRS and CDR2 is YFSETQ. V gave up 0 bases and J gave up 4 bases, with 10 bases separating them. CDR3 size: 14 residues. The CDR3 spells CASSLEAVSYGYTF. In nucleotides, the CDR3 is TGCGCCAGCAGCTTGGAGGCGGTCTCCTATGGCTACACCTTC.

The V call is TRBV7-9, the J call TRBJ2-2; TRBD2 agrees at 7 bases. Germline CDR1 reads SEHNR; CDR2 reads FQNEAQ (reference sequence). The CDR3 has 15 residues. With V trimmed by 5 bases and J by 4 bases, 7 bases remained unmatched. The CDR3 reads CASSPSGGGTGELFF. The DNA of the CDR3 is TGTGCCAGCAGCCCCTCTGGCGGGGGCACCGGGGAGCTGTTTTTT.

CDR3 amino acids: CASRRTTSSYNEQFF. CDR3 coding DNA: TGTGCCAGCAGACGGACTACTAGCTCCTACAATGAGCAGTTCTTC. The chain links TRBV11-3 to TRBJ2-1, with a possible D match to TRBD2 (6 bases). The germline V gene has CDR1 SGHNT and CDR2 YENEEA. The CDR3 loop spans 15 amino acids. V was trimmed by 6 bases and J by 0 bases, leaving 12 bases between them.

V usage is TRBV5-8 and J usage is TRBJ1-5, with 7 positions matching TRBD1. The CDR3 is 15 amino acids. V lost 5 bases to trimming and J lost 2 bases; unmatched junction nucleotides: 7. Germline V CDR1 and CDR2: SGHTS, YDEGEE. CDR3 bases: TGTGCCAGCAGTTTCGACAGGGTCGGCAATCAGCCCCAGCATTTT. Its protein is CASSFDRVGNQPQHF. Full variable domain (remainder filled in from reference TRBV5-8 and TRBJ1-5): EAGVTQSPTHLIKTRGQQATLRCSPISGHTSVYWYQQALGLGLQFLLWYDEGEERNRGNFPPRFSGRQFPNYSSELNVNALELEDSALYLCASSFDRVGNQPQHFGDGTRLSIL.

In this sample, this clone turned up once. The chain's CDR3 is CASSPLAGPTNEQFF. The CDR3 coding sequence is TGCGCCAGCAGCCCCCTAGCGGGCCCTACAAATGAGCAGTTCTTC. The chain employs TRBV4-3 and TRBJ2-1; TRBD2 matches at 8 bases. This CDR3 spans 15 amino acids. Per the germline V gene, CDR1 is LGHNA and CDR2 is YSLEER. The ends lost 4 bases at V and 7 bases at J; junction bases unmatched: 9.

The J gene is TRBJ1-2, the V gene TRBV2; 8 bases align to TRBD1. Germline V gene data show CDR1 as SNHLY and CDR2 as FYNNEI. The length of the CDR3 is 17 residues. After removal of 4 bases from V and 2 bases from J, the junction contained 12 bases not matched to a gene. The DNA of the CDR3 is TGTGCCAGCAGTGGAGGGGGACAGGTGAAACGAAACTATGGCTACACCTTC. Its protein is CASSGGGQVKRNYGYTF.

CDR3 sequence reads: CASSIGLRGAYEQYF. In DNA, the CDR3 is TGTGCCAGCAGCATTGGTCTGCGGGGGGCTTACGAGCAGTACTTC. The chain recombines TRBV5-6 with TRBJ2-7, with 8 bases identical to TRBD2. There are 15 residues in the CDR3. With 4 bases clipped from V and 4 bases from J, the junction kept 10 bases outside the gene matches. Germline V gene lookup returns CDR1 SGHDT and CDR2 YYEEEE.

The CDR3 loop is CAWSAVTGTYGYTF. The CDR3 region has the DNA TGTGCCTGGAGTGCTGTGACAGGGACCTATGGCTACACCTTC. The chain has TRBV30 and TRBJ1-2; TRBD1 aligns across 7 bases. The CDR3 spans 14 residues. J lost 4 bases, V lost 1 base, and 6 bases had no gene match. The germline V gene has CDR1 GTSNPN and CDR2 SVGIG (reference sequence).

In regard to this clone: Other DNA sequences in this sample translate to the same CDR3. The chain has TRBV5-4 and TRBJ1-2, with 9 bases that match TRBD1. The J segment lost 7 bases and the V segment lost 0 bases, leaving 4 bases of the junction unmatched. The CDR3 has 14 amino acids. CDR1 is SGHNT, CDR2 YYREEE, per germline (reference sequence). As DNA, the CDR3 is TGTGCCAGCAGCTTGGACAGGGGGCAAGGTGGCTACACCTTC. Translated, it gives CASSLDRGQGGYTF.

This clone has only one observation. The chain links TRBV2 to TRBJ2-3; no firm D call. The germline V and J ends were trimmed by 6 bases and 2 bases, with 3 bases remaining between them. Germline V lookup: CDR1 SNHLY, CDR2 FYNNEI. The CDR3 is made up of 11 amino acids. CDR3 DNA sequence: TGTGCCAGCAGCGTCACAGATACGCAGTATTTT. As protein: CASSVTDTQYF.

The rearrangement uses TRBV6-1 and TRBJ1-5; perhaps TRBD1 as D (6 bases). Germline CDR1 MNHNS, CDR2 SASEGT. The CDR3 is made up of 13 amino acids. V was pared by 6 bases and J by 4 bases, with 10 bases between. CDR3 bases: TGTGCCAGCAGCCTACAGGGAAATCAGCCCCAGCATTTT. Protein sequence: CASSLQGNQPQHF.

The J gene is TRBJ2-3, the V gene TRBV7-3; possible D gene TRBD2, 5 bases. Trimming stripped 5 bases from V and 4 bases from J, with 25 bases between. CDR1 SGHTA and CDR2 FQGTGA come from the germline V gene. The CDR3 extends over 18 amino acids. This chain's CDR3 is CASSPHGSVAGRADTQYF. The CDR3 nucleotides read TGTGCCAGCAGCCCACACGGTTCGGTAGCCGGGCGGGCAGATACGCAGTATTTT.

CDR3 protein: CASSAGLAGRYYEQYF. The CDR3 DNA is TGTGCCAGCAGCGCGGGACTAGCGGGTCGCTACTACGAGCAGTACTTC. The V call is TRBV7-9, the J call TRBJ2-7; 12 bases agree with TRBD2. The V and J ends lost 5 bases and 3 bases, in that order; junction bases with no gene match: 8. The V gene's germline CDR1 is SEHNR and CDR2 FQNEAQ (reference sequence). This CDR3 is 16 amino acids long.

The chain carries TRBV18 and TRBJ2-2; weak D call: TRBD1 (6 bases). Germline CDR1 KGHSH, CDR2 LQKENI. V lost 4 bases to trimming and J lost 2 bases, with 14 bases between them. This CDR3 is 16 amino acids long. The DNA for the CDR3 is TGTGCCAGCTCACGCCGGACAGAAGGTAACACCGGGGAGCTGTTTTTT. The encoded protein is CASSRRTEGNTGELFF.